The clone carrying this T cell receptor beta chain appeared a single time. The CDR3 is made up of 15 amino acids. Trimming took 6 bases from V and 0 from J, leaving 14 bases between them. CDR1 and CDR2 from the germline V gene are KGHSH and LQKENI. TCRdb processed the RT-PCR reads anew with MiXCR; each CDR3 protein has one entry. The sample has around 700,000 distinct CDR3 sequences, around 14% seen once. Sequences were obtained from memory CD4+ T cells from blood. This receptor was taken from a female donor in good health, serving as a healthy control. This sequence joins TRBV18 and TRBJ2-5; D is unclear. CDR3 in DNA: TGTGCCAGCTCGCTGACGGCAGCGTACCAAGAGACCCAGTACTTC. This gives the protein CASSLTAAYQETQYF.